The T cell receptor (beta chain) under discussion was sequenced for a study of blood T cell repertoires in COVID-19. Only one count was recorded for this clone. Assay: immunoSEQ multiplex PCR; the TCRdb copy retains only in-frame clones and omits some. The sample has some 360,000 clones, 88% seen once; the top ten hold over 0.9%. The CDR3 has 16 amino acids. Germline CDR1 SGHNT, CDR2 YENEEA. The trim removed 1 base at V and 6 bases at J, leaving 9 bases unmatched. This chain links TRBV11-3 with TRBJ2-1, with TRBD2 matching 7 bases. The sequence was obtained from a woman aged 25 to 45 who had been exposed to COVID-19. Specimen: PBMCs or T cells enriched from blood (not recorded which). This CDR3 reads CASSLVGLAAGNEQFF. The CDR3 bases are TGTGCCAGCAGCTTAGTTGGGCTAGCGGCAGGCAATGAGCAGTTCTTC.